What follows is one T cell receptor beta chain and its context. Its antigen is not identified. This sample was taken from a study of beta chain features in type 1 diabetes. Whole-study results and caveats: Shorter TCRB CDR3s, moderately but significantly so, were found in Type 1 diabetes patients in all four CD4+ subsets. Type 1 diabetes patients had VDJ junctions that carried fewer insertions and more deletions. Using cDNA template may skew counts toward highly expressing activated cells.

Since all of the isolated RNA was reverse transcribed, expressed TCRB transcripts were what got sequenced. Samples of naive, central memory and regulatory T cells yielded a mean of about 3.8 million reads. The data were produced by immunoSEQ multiplex PCR, yet TCRdb's version contains in-frame clones alone and is incomplete. Of a few hundred thousand clones in the sample, over 8.5% were seen once. Purity above 95% was achieved in all sorted populations. Trimming left V 8 bases short and J 1 base short, with 14 bases between. CDR3 length: 14 amino acids. CDR1 is SGHAT, CDR2 FQDESV, per germline (reference sequence).

The chain uses TRBV11-1 and TRBJ1-1; D possibly corresponds to TRBD1 (5 bases). The sequenced material came from central memory CD4+ T cells from blood. The sequence was collected from a man aged 25 to 40 with type 1 diabetes. The DNA for the CDR3 is TGTGCCAGCGGGGCTCCTGACAGGAACACTGAAGCTTTCTTT. This translates into CASGAPDRNTEAFF. Full variable domain (rest looked up from reference TRBV11-1 and TRBJ1-1): EAEVAQSPRYKITEKSQAVAFWCDPISGHATLYWYRQILGQGPELLVQFQDESVVDDSQLPKDRFSAERLKGVDSTLKIQPAELGDSAMYLCASGAPDRNTEAFFGQGTRLTVV.